Sequencing of this TCR beta chain was carried out in a study of cytomegalovirus exposure and HLA in healthy donors. In this sample, this clone turned up once. Its antigen is undetermined. PCR primers comprised 60 Vbeta and 13 Jbeta primers. Sequencing used immunoSEQ multiplex PCR; TCRdb keeps in-frame clones, though not all of them. The sample carries some 63,000 clones, roughly 83% recorded once. Findings and limits, study-wide: Sequencing likely caused a cluster of highly shared sequence variants. Several top significant clusters appeared, in a later analysis, to be linked to common viral pathogens. Immune exposure was documented only through CMV serostatus. With later analysis, a missense DCLRE1C variant became linked to TCR beta V- and J-gene trimming.

This TCR derives from a human donor in good health. The specimen sequenced was PBMCs.

The CDR3 region has the DNA TGTGCCAGCAGCCAAGCAGGGGCCGGAAGCAATCAGCCCCAGCATTTT. It encodes CASSQAGAGSNQPQHF. The rearrangement joins TRBV4-2 to TRBJ1-5, with D possibly TRBD1 on 6 matching bases. CDR1 is LGHNA, CDR2 YNFKEQ, per germline. Trimming took 1 base from V and 1 from J, leaving 11 bases between them. This CDR3 is 16 amino acids long.